Listed below are T cell receptor beta chains from one sample, sequenced in a study of OX40 agonist ivuxolimab in advanced cancers. Here immunoSEQ multiplex PCR was the method, and the copy in TCRdb shows in-frame clones only, minus some. The sample holds 60,000 to 85,000 clones; around 94% are singletons and the top ten take roughly 20%. Sequencing used CD4+ or CD8+ T cells sorted from blood, obtained in a trial of the OX40 agonist ivuxolimab. These receptors came from an adult with an advanced solid tumor such as melanoma, head and neck, liver or kidney cancer. The CDR3 runs from the conserved cysteine through the conserved F or W. The order of the fields is V gene, clone size, J gene, CDR3 protein. Clone sizes are given selectively: once, few, many, or a class where the clone is expanded.

V: TRBV19; size: .; J: TRBJ2-6; CDR3: CASSIDADRRSGANVLTF
V: TRBV7-9; size: .; J: TRBJ1-3; CDR3: CASSLASAPDRSTIYF
V: TRBV5-6; size: .; J: TRBJ1-1; CDR3: CASSLGTNTEAFF
V: TRBV5-6; size: .; J: TRBJ1-2; CDR3: CASSPVRNPYGYTF
V: TRBV28; size: .; J: TRBJ1-5; CDR3: CASSDGQGADIRNQPQHF
V: TRBV11-1; size: .; J: TRBJ1-1; CDR3: CASSLAPTGLDEAFF
V: TRBV27; size: .; J: TRBJ2-7; CDR3: CASSPRTGGYEQYF
V: TRBV4-1; size: .; J: TRBJ2-1; CDR3: CASSQDTSGYNEQFF
V: TRBV11-1; size: once; J: TRBJ1-2; CDR3: CASSFLAGKNGYTF
V: TRBV27; size: .; J: TRBJ2-7; CDR3: CASSLAQGPYEQYF
V: TRBV5-5; size: .; J: TRBJ1-5; CDR3: CASSPGTEDFYSNQPQHF
V: TRBV7-9; size: .; J: TRBJ1-5; CDR3: CASSLTPNQPQHF
V: TRBV5-6; size: .; J: TRBJ2-7; CDR3: CASSTPPNYEQYF
V: TRBV7-2; size: .; J: TRBJ2-4; CDR3: CASSPPTGGNIQYF
V: TRBV7-6; size: .; J: TRBJ2-3; CDR3: CASSLGGGADTQYF
V: TRBV27; size: .; J: TRBJ2-5; CDR3: CASSLMGGETQYF